This T cell receptor (beta chain) was documented in a study of blood T cell repertoires in COVID-19. Method: immunoSEQ multiplex PCR; TCRdb's copy keeps in-frame clones and lacks some. Of some 33,000 clones listed, approximately 80% are singletons. Germline V CDR1 and CDR2: MGHDK, SYGVNS. The V segment lost 2 bases and the J segment 3 bases; nucleotides outside the gene matches: 5. This CDR3 contains 15 residues. The clonotype comes from a human donor in a cohort sampled during active COVID-19. The sequenced material came from peripheral blood. V usage is TRBV25-1 and J usage is TRBJ2-3; 7 bases line up with TRBD2. CDR3 coding DNA: TGTGCCAGCAGTGAAATCCAGCGGGGAACAGATACGCAGTATTTT. It translates to CASSEIQRGTDTQYF.